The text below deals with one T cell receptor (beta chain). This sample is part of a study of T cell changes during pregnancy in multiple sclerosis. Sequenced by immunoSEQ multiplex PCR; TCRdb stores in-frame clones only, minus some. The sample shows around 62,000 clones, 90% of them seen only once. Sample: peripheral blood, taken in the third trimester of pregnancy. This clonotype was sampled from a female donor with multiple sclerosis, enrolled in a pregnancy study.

The CDR3 DNA follows: TGTGCCAGCAGTCCCGTTGGCGGGGGGGCTGGAGAGACCCAGTACTTC. Protein sequence: CASSPVGGGAGETQYF. V is TRBV7-9 and J is TRBJ2-5; TRBD2 aligns across 9 bases. The V and J ends lost 6 bases and 4 bases, in that order; junction bases with no gene match: 12. This CDR3 spans 16 amino acids. Germline V gene data show CDR1 as SEHNR and CDR2 as FQNEAQ (reference sequence). The full variable domain, with the rest looked up from reference TRBV7-9 and TRBJ2-5, is DTGVSQNPRHKITKRGQNVTFRCDPISEHNRLYWYRQTLGQGPEFLTYFQNEAQLEKSRLLSDRFSAERPKGSFSTLEIQRTEQGDSAMYLCASSPVGGGAGETQYFGPGTRLLVL.